What follows are 26 T cell receptor beta chains derived from one specimen sequenced in a study of blood T cell repertoires in COVID-19. Measured with immunoSEQ multiplex PCR; TCRdb has only the in-frame clones, and not every one. The sample consists of about 480,000 clones, approximately 89% of them appearing once. The sequenced sample was peripheral blood. All receptors come from a man aged 18 to 29 with COVID-19, enrolled during active disease.

This CDR3 reads CASSTEFDRGHQPQHF. Written as DNA, the CDR3 is TGTGCCAGTAGTACAGAATTCGACAGGGGACATCAGCCCCAGCATTTT. V gene TRBV19 combines with J gene TRBJ1-5, with TRBD1 matching over 8 bases. The CDR3 covers 16 residues. Unmatched junction bases numbered 10, after V lost 4 bases and J lost 5 bases. Looked up from germline, CDR1 is LNHDA and CDR2 is SQIVND (reference sequence).

This chain links TRBV25-1 with TRBJ2-1; TRBD2 matches at 7 bases. The CDR3 covers 14 residues. Germline values: CDR1 MGHDK, CDR2 SYGVNS. Trimming at V came to 9 bases and at J to 4 bases, leaving 9 bases not matched to a gene. CDR3 region: CASNRGGGYNEQFF. DNA of the CDR3: TGTGCCAGTAATAGGGGCGGGGGTTACAATGAGCAGTTCTTC.

The chain carries TRBV6-5 and TRBJ1-1; no definite D call. CDR3 length: 14 amino acids. Germline lookup yields CDR1 MNHEY and CDR2 SVGAGI. Between the trimmed V and J ends, which lost 5 bases and 3 bases, there was a span of 13 bases. CDR3 amino acids: CASSPAVRYTEAFF. The CDR3 DNA reads TGTGCCAGCAGTCCCGCCGTGAGGTACACTGAAGCTTTCTTT.

Only a few counts were recorded for this clone. V usage is TRBV7-2 and J usage is TRBJ2-5; a weak D match, TRBD2 (5 bases). V was cut by 2 bases and J by 5 bases, with 18 bases left in between. The CDR3 is made up of 16 amino acids. The germline CDR1 and CDR2 sequences are SGHTA and FQGNSA. The CDR3, as DNA: TGTGCCAGCAGCTTACAAGGGCGGGCCCCCGGGGAGACCCAGTACTTC. Translating it yields CASSLQGRAPGETQYF. Together with reference TRBV7-2 and TRBJ2-5, the CDR3 gives the full variable domain: GAGVSQSPSNKVTEKGKDVELRCDPISGHTALYWYRQSLGQGLEFLIYFQGNSAPDKSGLPSDRFSAERTGGSVSTLTIQRTQQEDSAVYLCASSLQGRAPGETQYFGPGTRLLVL.

The chain is built from TRBV6-7 and TRBJ2-7; possible D gene TRBD1, 5 bases. TRBV6-7 is an ORF; its function is uncertain. The CDR3 has 12 residues. V gave up 10 bases and J gave up 5 bases, with 15 bases separating them. CDR3 bases: TGTGCCATCCCAGGGTTGGGGAACGAGCAGTACTTC. Its protein product is CAIPGLGNEQYF.

This chain links TRBV23-1 with TRBJ2-2, with D uncertain. TRBV23-1 carries the ORF label, with uncertain function. Trimming stripped 3 bases from V and 6 bases from J, with 14 bases between. The CDR3 runs to 15 residues. This CDR3 is CASSHPVQVPGELFF. CDR3 sequence (DNA): TGCGCCAGCAGTCACCCGGTCCAGGTACCCGGGGAGCTGTTTTTT.

The CDR3 bases are TGTGCCAGCAGCTCGGGACAGTCTAGCAATCAGCCCCAGCATTTT. This translates into CASSSGQSSNQPQHF. The chain couples TRBV7-9 to TRBJ1-5; 7 nucleotides align to TRBD1. The length of the CDR3 is 15 residues. The germline V gene encodes CDR1 SEHNR and CDR2 FQNEAQ (reference sequence). V trimming: 4 bases; J trimming: 0 bases; junction bases outside the gene matches: 3.

The chain links TRBV2 to TRBJ1-1, with 8 positions matching TRBD1. The junction had 3 bases not matched to a gene; V was cut back by 5 bases and J by 1 base. The germline gives CDR1 SNHLY, CDR2 FYNNEI. This CDR3 has 14 amino acids. CDR3 in amino acids: CASSYRGENTEAFF. Here the CDR3 DNA reads TGTGCCAGCAGTTACAGGGGGGAGAACACTGAAGCTTTCTTT.

The CDR3 DNA sequence: TGTGCCAGCAGTTACTTATATGGCAGCTATGGCTACACCTTC. As protein: CASSYLYGSYGYTF. The chain links TRBV6-5 to TRBJ1-2; D gene ambiguous. The CDR3 has 14 amino acids. Germline V gene lookup returns CDR1 MNHEY and CDR2 SVGAGI. Trimming cost V 1 base and J 4 bases, with 10 bases left between them.

V and J are TRBV11-2 and TRBJ2-3, with TRBD1 matching 8 bases. Germline CDR1 SGHAT, CDR2 FQNNGV. This CDR3 spans 14 amino acids. With V trimmed by 5 bases and J by 3 bases, 4 bases remained unmatched. The CDR3 sequence is CASSTWDRTDTQYF. CDR3 sequence (DNA): TGTGCCAGCAGCACCTGGGACAGGACAGATACGCAGTATTTT.

V is TRBV6-6 and J is TRBJ2-7; D unresolved. The CDR3 length is 16 residues. Germline V gene lookup returns CDR1 MNHNY and CDR2 SVGAGI (reference sequence). V shed 2 bases and J shed 1 base, with 15 bases lying between them. CDR3 DNA: TGTGCCAGCAGTTACGGTACTGTACGTTTGTCCTACGAGCAGTACTTC. It encodes CASSYGTVRLSYEQYF.

This rearrangement joins TRBV5-1 to TRBJ2-1, with 8 bases fitting TRBD2. CDR3 length equals 15 residues. V lost 5 bases to trimming and J lost 5 bases; unmatched junction nucleotides: 9. Germline CDR1 reads SGHRS; CDR2 reads YFSETQ. CDR3 sequence reads: CASRPTSGNNNEQFF. The CDR3 DNA is TGCGCCAGCAGGCCCACTAGCGGAAATAACAATGAGCAGTTCTTC.

This sequence joins TRBV3-1 (or the pseudogene TRBV3-2) and TRBJ2-1; TRBD2 matches at 7 bases. The germline gives CDR1 LGHDT, CDR2 YNNKEL (reference sequence). Losses at the gene ends were 4 bases for V and 7 bases for J; bases not matched to a gene: 10. The CDR3 contains 15 residues. This chain's CDR3 is CASSPLGGRGNEQFF. Written as DNA, the CDR3 is TGTGCCAGCAGCCCGCTCGGCGGGAGAGGAAATGAGCAGTTCTTC.

V is TRBV29-1 and J is TRBJ2-1; possible D gene TRBD1, 6 bases. V was clipped by 4 bases and J by 10 bases, with 23 bases between them. The germline CDR1 and CDR2 sequences are SQVTM and ANQGSEA. The length of the CDR3 is 15 residues. This CDR3 is CSVVFRQAVLTEQFF. CDR3 DNA: TGCAGCGTTGTCTTCAGACAGGCCGTTTTAACCGAGCAGTTCTTC.

V gene TRBV15 combines with J gene TRBJ2-7; 7 nucleotides match TRBD2. CDR3 length equals 14 residues. V shed 1 base, J shed 2 bases, and the junction held 2 bases outside the gene matches. Per the germline V gene, CDR1 is LNHNV and CDR2 is YYDKDF (reference sequence). The CDR3 region has the DNA TGTGCCACCAGCAGAGGCGGGGGAGCCTACGAGCAGTACTTC. Its translation is CATSRGGGAYEQYF.

This clone was counted once. The chain recombines TRBV5-1 with TRBJ2-7; 8 bases map to TRBD2. This CDR3 spans 14 amino acids. V lost 7 bases and J lost 5; bases outside the gene matches: 11. Germline V gene data show CDR1 as SGHRS and CDR2 as YFSETQ. The CDR3 region has the DNA TGCGCCAGCGGGCGGATAGCGGGATCCAACGAGCAGTACTTC. The encoded protein is CASGRIAGSNEQYF.

This clone was seen just once. This sample also contains other DNA sequences that code for the same CDR3. The V gene is TRBV7-2, the J gene TRBJ1-2, with 7 bases identical to TRBD1. The germline V gene encodes CDR1 SGHTA and CDR2 FQGNSA. The CDR3 extends over 13 amino acids. The V and J ends lost 6 bases and 5 bases, in that order; junction bases with no gene match: 6. CDR3 sequence reads: CASSLDRSYGYTF. DNA of the CDR3: TGTGCCAGCAGTCTGGACAGGTCGTATGGCTACACCTTC.

The V call is TRBV7-2, the J call TRBJ2-5; D unclear. The length of the CDR3 is 14 residues. CDR1 is SGHTA, CDR2 FQGNSA, per germline. Between the trimmed V and J ends, which lost 1 base and 7 bases, there was a span of 13 bases. The CDR3: CASSLGLSAATQYF. Here the CDR3 DNA reads TGTGCCAGCAGCTTAGGGTTGAGCGCGGCGACCCAGTACTTC. Full variable domain (rest looked up from reference TRBV7-2 and TRBJ2-5): GAGVSQSPSNKVTEKGKDVELRCDPISGHTALYWYRQSLGQGLEFLIYFQGNSAPDKSGLPSDRFSAERTGGSVSTLTIQRTQQEDSAVYLCASSLGLSAATQYFGPGTRLLVL.

This clone was seen just once. The rearrangement links TRBV7-2 to TRBJ2-5; 9 bases agree with TRBD1. Germline loops: CDR1 SGHTA, CDR2 FQGNSA. Trimming removed 4 bases from V and 4 bases from J; junction bases left unmatched: 4. The CDR3 sequence is 14 residues long. Here the CDR3 reads CASSYGQGTETQYF. In DNA, the CDR3 is TGTGCCAGCAGCTACGGACAGGGGACAGAGACCCAGTACTTC.

V gene TRBV2 combines with J gene TRBJ1-1; TRBD1 might be the D (5 bases). Germline V lookup: CDR1 SNHLY, CDR2 FYNNEI. There are 14 residues in the CDR3. V lost 6 bases to trimming and J lost 3 bases, with 14 bases between them. The CDR3 sequence: CASSAEAGHTEAFF. CDR3 sequence (DNA): TGTGCCAGCAGCGCCGAGGCGGGGCACACTGAAGCTTTCTTT.

V usage is TRBV5-1 and J usage is TRBJ2-3, with 10 bases lining up with TRBD1. The CDR3 consists of 14 residues. Trimming cost V 3 bases and J 5 bases; bases outside gene matches: 3. Germline V lookup: CDR1 SGHRS, CDR2 YFSETQ. The CDR3 bases are TGCGCCAGCAGCTCGACAGGGGGCGTAGATACGCAGTATTTT. This translates into CASSSTGGVDTQYF.

This clone was counted between two and nine times. The chain has TRBV4-1 and TRBJ2-2; 10 bases agree with TRBD2. With V trimmed by 7 bases and J by 3 bases, 5 bases remained unmatched. CDR1 MGHRA and CDR2 YSYEKL come from the germline V gene. CDR3 length: 15 residues. Here the CDR3 DNA reads TGCGCCAGCACCACGGGACTAGCGTACACCGGGGAGCTGTTTTTT. This gives the protein CASTTGLAYTGELFF.

The chain employs TRBV10-3 and TRBJ2-7; possible D gene TRBD2, 6 bases. V was trimmed by 6 bases and J by 6 bases, leaving 24 bases between them. The CDR3 loop spans 16 amino acids. Per germline, CDR1 ENHRY and CDR2 SYGVKD. CDR3 nucleotides: TGTGCCATCAGCCCATCCCGGGACTCCAAAACGGGCGAGCAGTACTTC. Its translation: CAISPSRDSKTGEQYF.

The chain has TRBV24-1 and TRBJ2-1; 10 bases match TRBD2. The CDR3 has 16 residues. With V trimmed by 4 bases and J by 0 bases, 2 bases remained unmatched. Germline CDR1 and CDR2: KGHDR and SFDVKD. CDR3 region: CATSEWTSGSYNEQFF. The CDR3 DNA is TGTGCCACCAGTGAGTGGACTAGCGGCTCCTACAATGAGCAGTTCTTC.

This clone was picked up a small number of times. This chain links TRBV19 with TRBJ2-7; TRBD1 aligns across 9 bases. The V segment lost 9 bases and the J segment 3 bases; nucleotides outside the gene matches: 9. The CDR3 extends over 14 amino acids. The germline gives CDR1 LNHDA, CDR2 SQIVND (reference sequence). The chain's CDR3 is CASSTGGENYEQYF. The DNA for the CDR3 is TGTGCCAGCTCAACAGGGGGCGAAAACTACGAGCAGTACTTC.

V usage is TRBV13 and J usage is TRBJ2-5, with D perhaps TRBD1 (5 bases). Trimming took 5 bases from V and 5 from J, leaving 24 bases between them. Germline CDR1 reads PRHDT; CDR2 reads FYEKMQ (reference sequence). The CDR3 covers 17 residues. CDR3 bases: TGTGCCAGCAGCAACACACCTTTTAGATCAGGGCGGGAGACCCAGTACTTC. Protein sequence: CASSNTPFRSGRETQYF.